These 18 T cell receptor beta chains share one sample of origin, sequenced in a study of beta chain features in type 1 diabetes. Findings and limits, study-wide: Across all four CD4+ subsets, people with type 1 diabetes showed modestly shorter TCRB CDR3s.

Every bit of the isolated RNA underwent reverse transcription, so sequencing read expressed TCRB transcripts. Using immunoSEQ multiplex PCR, the repertoire was profiled, and TCRdb retains in-frame clones only, with some absent. The sample carries 550,000 to 850,000 clones, about an eighth recorded once. What these receptors recognize is not known. The sequenced sample consisted of naive CD4+ T cells from blood. These receptor sequences come from a man aged 18 to 29 with type 1 diabetes.

The chain recombines TRBV5-1 with TRBJ2-7; D unresolved. V was trimmed by 0 bases and J by 10 bases, leaving 8 bases between them. Germline V gene lookup returns CDR1 SGHRS and CDR2 YFSETQ. The length of the CDR3 is 11 residues. CDR3: CASSLVTFQYF. The CDR3 nucleotides read TGCGCCAGCAGCTTGGTGACATTCCAGTACTTC.

This clone has only one observation. J is TRBJ2-7 and V is TRBV7-2, with a tentative D call TRBD1 (6 bases). V was cut by 3 bases and J by 0 bases, with 9 bases left in between. Germline CDR1 and CDR2: SGHTA and FQGNSA. The CDR3 totals 14 residues. The DNA of the CDR3 is TGTGCCAGCAGCTTCGGACAGAACTCCTACGAGCAGTACTTC. The encoded protein is CASSFGQNSYEQYF.

The count of this clone is one. The genes are TRBV5-1 and TRBJ2-1; 11 nucleotides agree with TRBD2. CDR1 SGHRS and CDR2 YFSETQ come from the germline V gene. The CDR3 consists of 14 residues. V shed 4 bases, J shed 8 bases, and the junction held 5 bases outside the gene matches. For the CDR3, the DNA is TGCGCCAGCAGCCCGGGACTAGCGGTGGATGAGCAGTTCTTC. Amino acids: CASSPGLAVDEQFF.

The chain employs TRBV5-4 and TRBJ2-1; unclear D gene. CDR3 length equals 12 residues. V gave up 4 bases and J gave up 10 bases, with 12 bases separating them. Germline V gene data show CDR1 as SGHNT and CDR2 as YYREEE (reference sequence). The CDR3 nucleotides read TGTGCCAGCAGCATCGACCAAAGCGAGCAGTTCTTC. This sequence encodes CASSIDQSEQFF. The entire variable domain, with the rest obtained from reference TRBV5-4 and TRBJ2-1, is as follows: ETGVTQSPTHLIKTRGQQVTLRCSSQSGHNTVSWYQQALGQGPQFIFQYYREEENGRGNFPPRFSGLQFPNYSSELNVNALELDDSALYLCASSIDQSEQFFGPGTRLTVL.

This clone was seen only a few times. This chain connects TRBV10-3 to TRBJ2-5, with TRBD1 matching over 8 bases. Germline V CDR1 and CDR2: ENHRY, SYGVKD. The trim removed 0 bases at V and 0 bases at J, leaving 6 bases unmatched. The CDR3 runs to 17 residues. CDR3 DNA sequence: TGTGCCATCAGTGAGTCACCCCCGGGACAGGACCAAGAGACCCAGTACTTC. Its translation is CAISESPPGQDQETQYF.

This clone was seen only a few times. The chain links TRBV11-2 to TRBJ2-7; the D gene is possibly TRBD1 (5 bases). Germline V gene sequence: CDR1 SGHAT, CDR2 FQNNGV. V lost 2 bases to trimming and J lost 7 bases, with 9 bases between them. CDR3 length equals 12 residues. The CDR3 protein is CASSLRGEEQYF. The CDR3 bases are TGTGCCAGCAGCTTAAGGGGCGAAGAGCAGTACTTC.

The V call is TRBV29-1, the J call TRBJ1-2; D is ambiguous. Trimming took 3 bases from V and 7 from J, leaving 12 bases between them. Per the germline V gene, CDR1 is SQVTM and CDR2 is ANQGSEA. The CDR3 extends over 12 amino acids. CDR3 coding DNA: TGCAGCGTTGAGAGCCGAGAGATTGGCTACACCTTC. Translating it yields CSVESREIGYTF.

On this clone: Other nucleotide sequences in the sample specify the same CDR3. The chain joins TRBV5-1 to TRBJ2-3; D unresolved. The CDR3 sequence is 13 residues long. Trimming took off 0 bases at V and 1 base at J, with 3 bases between the two ends. In germline, CDR1 is SGHRS, CDR2 YFSETQ. This chain's CDR3 is CASSLDGTDTQYF. CDR3 DNA: TGCGCCAGCAGCTTGGATGGCACAGATACGCAGTATTTT.

This chain uses TRBV9 with TRBJ1-3, with D possibly matching TRBD1 (5 bases). V gave up 4 bases and J gave up 8 bases, with 13 bases separating them. Germline loops: CDR1 SGDLS, CDR2 YYNGEE. The CDR3 is 13 amino acids. As DNA, the CDR3 is TGTGCCAGCAGCCTCGATCGGGGGGACACCATATATTTT. This sequence encodes CASSLDRGDTIYF.

This chain links TRBV6-6 with TRBJ2-3, with D perhaps matching TRBD1 (5 bases). The CDR3 extends over 15 amino acids. The V gene lost 7 bases and the J gene lost 1 base, with 15 bases spanning the gap. The germline V gene encodes CDR1 MNHNY and CDR2 SVGAGI (reference sequence). CDR3 sequence (DNA): TGTGCCAGCACCACCGGCTGGGGCGGCACAGATACGCAGTATTTT. Translating gives CASTTGWGGTDTQYF.

This clone was observed a handful of times. The chain combines TRBV27 with TRBJ1-5, with D unresolved. The CDR3 runs to 9 residues. Trimming removed 7 bases at V and 5 bases at J, with 0 bases between. CDR1 is MNHEY, CDR2 SMNVEV, per germline (reference sequence). This CDR3 is CASNQPQHF. The CDR3 coding sequence is TGTGCCAGCAATCAGCCCCAGCATTTT.

A few counts support this clone. The V and J genes are TRBV30 and TRBJ2-5; the match to TRBD2 covers 7 bases. The germline gives CDR1 GTSNPN, CDR2 SVGIG (reference sequence). Trimming took 3 bases from V and 6 from J; bases not matched to a gene: 10. This CDR3 contains 14 residues. The CDR3 here is CAWSTPGGVKTQYF. The CDR3 bases are TGTGCCTGGAGCACCCCGGGGGGAGTGAAGACCCAGTACTTC.

This clone was counted a few times. The V and J genes are TRBV29-1 and TRBJ2-3, with 9 bases identical to TRBD2. Germline V gene lookup returns CDR1 SQVTM and CDR2 ANQGSEA. CDR3 length equals 16 residues. Trimming cost V 1 base and J 0 bases; bases outside gene matches: 5. The CDR3 coding sequence is TGCAGCGTTGAAGGGAGGCGGGGGGGTAGCACAGATACGCAGTATTTT. Translating it yields CSVEGRRGGSTDTQYF.

This clone was observed a few times. The J gene is TRBJ1-2, the V gene TRBV18; D uncertain. Per germline, CDR1 KGHSH and CDR2 LQKENI. Trimming cost V 0 bases and J 7 bases, with 18 bases left between them. This CDR3 comprises 16 residues. CDR3 nucleotide sequence: TGTGCCAGCTCACCACCCCCGCGAGGGTATGAAGGTGGCTACACCTTC. Its protein product is CASSPPPRGYEGGYTF.

The V and J genes are TRBV5-4 and TRBJ1-2, with TRBD1 identical over 9 bases. V was pared by 4 bases and J by 5 bases, with 3 bases of the junction left unmatched. The length of the CDR3 is 13 residues. CDR1 is SGHNT, CDR2 YYREEE, per germline (reference sequence). CDR3 residues: CASSPGQGYGYTF. The DNA for the CDR3 is TGTGCCAGCAGCCCGGGACAGGGTTATGGCTACACCTTC.

The V gene is TRBV5-1, the J gene TRBJ1-2, with a tentative D call TRBD1 (5 bases). This CDR3 is 12 amino acids long. The germline V gene encodes CDR1 SGHRS and CDR2 YFSETQ. Between the trimmed V and J ends, which lost 3 bases and 5 bases, there was a span of 8 bases. The CDR3 reads CASSYGAYGYTF. CDR3 nucleotides: TGCGCCAGCAGCTATGGGGCTTATGGCTACACCTTC. Filled out from reference TRBV5-1 and TRBJ1-2, the complete variable domain reads KAGVTQTPRYLIKTRGQQVTLSCSPISGHRSVSWYQQTPGQGLQFLFEYFSETQRNKGNFPGRFSGRQFSNSRSEMNVSTLELGDSALYLCASSYGAYGYTFGSGTRLTVV.

The chain has TRBV15 and TRBJ2-2; no definite D call. The V gene lost 8 bases and the J gene lost 0 bases, with 7 bases spanning the gap. Germline lookup yields CDR1 LNHNV and CDR2 YYDKDF (reference sequence). This CDR3 region has 13 residues. CDR3 loop: CATETPNTGELFF. CDR3 bases: TGTGCCACCGAGACGCCGAACACCGGGGAGCTGTTTTTT.

V gene TRBV5-1 combines with J gene TRBJ2-6; 7 nucleotides align to TRBD1. Trimming at V came to 0 bases and at J to 0 bases, leaving 9 bases not matched to a gene. The CDR3 is 19 amino acids. CDR1 is SGHRS, CDR2 YFSETQ, per germline. CDR3 loop: CASSLDSGTAFSGANVLTF. The CDR3 DNA sequence: TGCGCCAGCAGCTTGGACTCCGGGACAGCTTTCTCTGGGGCCAACGTCCTGACTTTC.